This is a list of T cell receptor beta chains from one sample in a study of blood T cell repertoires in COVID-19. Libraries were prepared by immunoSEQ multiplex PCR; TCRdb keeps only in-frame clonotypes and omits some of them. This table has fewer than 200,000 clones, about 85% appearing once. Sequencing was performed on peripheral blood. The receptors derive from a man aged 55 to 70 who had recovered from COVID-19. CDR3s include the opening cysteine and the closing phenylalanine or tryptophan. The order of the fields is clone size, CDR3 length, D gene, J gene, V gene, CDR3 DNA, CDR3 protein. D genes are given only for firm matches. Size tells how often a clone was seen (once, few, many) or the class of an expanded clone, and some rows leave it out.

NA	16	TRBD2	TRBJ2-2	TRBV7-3	TGTGCCAGCAGCCCCCTAGCGGGGGGGCTCACCGGGGAGCTGTTTTTT	CASSPLAGGLTGELFF
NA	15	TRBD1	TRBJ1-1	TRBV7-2	TGTGCCAGCAGCCCTACCGGGACAGGGGCTCTTGAAGCTTTCTTT	CASSPTGTGALEAFF
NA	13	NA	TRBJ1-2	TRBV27	TGTGCCAGCAGCCGAGGCGCTAACTATGGCTACACCTTC	CASSRGANYGYTF
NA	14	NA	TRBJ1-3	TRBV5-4	TGTGCCAGCAGCCGGGAGGGATTTGGAAACACCATATATTTT	CASSREGFGNTIYF
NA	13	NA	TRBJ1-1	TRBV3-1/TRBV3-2	TGTGCCAGCAGCCCTCAGGTGAACACTGAAGCTTTCTTT	CASSPQVNTEAFF
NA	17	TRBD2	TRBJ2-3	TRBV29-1	TGCAGCGTTGAGCAATACCCTCGGGGGGGGGCGAGGTATACGCAGTATTTT	CSVEQYPRGGARYTQYF
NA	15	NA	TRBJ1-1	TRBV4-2	TGTGCCAGCAGCCAAGACGCGACACAGAACACTGAAGCTTTCTTT	CASSQDATQNTEAFF
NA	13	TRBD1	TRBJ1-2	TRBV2	TGTGCCAGCAGTGCCGACAGGGGATCTGGCTACACCTTC	CASSADRGSGYTF
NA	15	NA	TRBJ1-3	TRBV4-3	TGCGCCAGCAGCCTTCTATCCGGGTCCGGAAACACCATATATTTT	CASSLLSGSGNTIYF
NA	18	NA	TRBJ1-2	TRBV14	TGTGCCAGCAGCCAAGATTATAAGCAGGGGTTTACAAGCGGTGGCTACACCTTC	CASSQDYKQGFTSGGYTF
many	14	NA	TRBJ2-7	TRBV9	TGTGCCAGCAGCGTAGCCGAGCTTCGGGGCGAGCAGTACTTC	CASSVAELRGEQYF
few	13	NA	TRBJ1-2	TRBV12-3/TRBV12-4	TGTGCCAGCAGTTTTCAGGTTACGAATGGCTACACCTTC	CASSFQVTNGYTF
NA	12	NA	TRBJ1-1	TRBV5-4	TGTGCCAGCAGCTCGACACTCACTGAAGCTTTCTTT	CASSSTLTEAFF